Listed here are 8 T cell receptor beta chains from one sample, sequenced in a study of control samples from healthy donors and cancer patients. Method: immunoSEQ multiplex PCR; TCRdb's copy keeps in-frame clones and lacks some. The sample includes about 180,000 clones, just over 90% of them seen just once. Sequenced material: blood. The receptors derive from a man aged 25 to 40 in good health.

The rearrangement links TRBV7-9 to TRBJ1-5, with D unclear. Trimming cost V 5 bases and J 0 bases, with 11 bases left between them. Germline CDR1 reads SEHNR; CDR2 reads FQNEAQ (reference sequence). The CDR3 runs to 15 residues. The CDR3: CASSLNENSNQPQHF. DNA of the CDR3: TGTGCCAGCAGCCTAAACGAAAATAGCAATCAGCCCCAGCATTTT.

This rearrangement joins TRBV7-9 to TRBJ1-1; maybe TRBD1 (5 bases). V was shortened by 5 bases and J by 0 bases, with 10 bases between the two germline ends. The CDR3 contains 14 residues. In germline, CDR1 is SEHNR, CDR2 FQNEAQ (reference sequence). The CDR3 region is CASSPGRMNTEAFF. CDR3 coding DNA: TGTGCCAGCAGCCCAGGGCGCATGAACACTGAAGCTTTCTTT.

The rearrangement uses TRBV4-2 and TRBJ1-4; 8 nucleotides align to TRBD1. CDR1 LGHNA and CDR2 YNFKEQ come from the germline V gene. With 4 bases clipped from V and 10 bases from J, the junction kept 8 bases outside the gene matches. The CDR3 contains 14 residues. The CDR3 region is CASSPGGGWGKLFF. Here the CDR3 DNA reads TGTGCCAGCAGCCCAGGGGGCGGCTGGGGAAAACTGTTTTTT.

In nucleotides, the CDR3 is TGTGCCACCACACCGGGAGGGATCAATGAGCAGTTCTTC. The encoded protein is CATTPGGINEQFF. The chain is built from TRBV19 and TRBJ2-1; 8 bases line up with TRBD2. Germline V gene sequence: CDR1 LNHDA, CDR2 SQIVND (reference sequence). The CDR3 has 13 residues. The J segment lost 6 bases and the V segment lost 10 bases, leaving 8 bases of the junction unmatched. The entire variable domain, with the rest obtained from reference TRBV19 and TRBJ2-1, is as follows: DGGITQSPKYLFRKEGQNVTLSCEQNLNHDAMYWYRQDPGQGLRLIYYSQIVNDFQKGDIAEGYSVSREKKESFPLTVTSAQKNPTAFYLCATTPGGINEQFFGPGTRLTVL.

This clone occurred once. The chain recombines TRBV4-1 with TRBJ2-3, with 9 bases matching TRBD1. Germline CDR1 MGHRA, CDR2 YSYEKL. The CDR3 extends over 13 amino acids. The J segment lost 6 bases and the V segment lost 4 bases, leaving 2 bases of the junction unmatched. This CDR3 reads CASSLDRGDTQYF. The CDR3 bases are TGCGCCAGCAGCCTTGACAGGGGGGATACGCAGTATTTT.

This clone was detected only a few times. V gene TRBV11-2 combines with J gene TRBJ2-7; D possibly uses TRBD1 or TRBD2 (5 bases each). The CDR3 extends over 15 amino acids. The V and J ends lost 1 base and 0 bases respectively, with 10 bases between them. Per the germline V gene, CDR1 is SGHAT and CDR2 is FQNNGV. The CDR3 reads CASSLGGVGSYEQYF. CDR3 nucleotides: TGTGCCAGCAGCTTAGGAGGGGTTGGCTCCTACGAGCAGTACTTC.

The rearrangement uses TRBV7-2 and TRBJ1-1, with D perhaps matching TRBD1 (6 bases). Germline V gives CDR1 SGHTA, CDR2 FQGNSA. This CDR3 has 15 amino acids. The ends were cut back, 0 bases at V and 7 bases at J, with 15 bases in the middle. The CDR3 coding sequence is TGTGCCAGCAGCTTAGCAGGGACAACAGGCTTTGAAGCTTTCTTT. Translation gives CASSLAGTTGFEAFF.

The chain has TRBV6-5 and TRBJ1-6, with TRBD1 identical over 9 bases. This CDR3 contains 14 residues. Germline lookup yields CDR1 MNHEY and CDR2 SVGAGI. With V trimmed by 6 bases and J by 9 bases, 6 bases remained unmatched. CDR3 sequence: CASRSGTGSSPLHF. Written as DNA, the CDR3 is TGTGCCAGCAGATCCGGGACAGGGAGTTCACCCCTCCACTTT.